Here is one T cell receptor (beta chain) with its context. A library of TCRbeta sequences, prepared with unique molecular identifiers, was generated. TCRdb reprocessed the PCR reads with MiXCR, giving one entry per CDR3 protein. The sample has some 550,000 distinct CDR3 sequences; about 18% are singletons. The data originate from a study of T-cell reconstitution after alpha-beta-depleted transplantation in children. CDR1 SGHRS and CDR2 YFSETQ come from the germline V gene. CDR3 length: 16 amino acids. Trimming at V came to 4 bases and at J to 4 bases, leaving 11 bases not matched to a gene. The material sequenced was PBMCs from the stem cell graft donor, taken from the stem cell graft. The chain uses TRBV5-1 and TRBJ2-5; TRBD2 aligns across 9 bases. This sequence was found in a human donor who donated a stem cell graft to a child with acute lymphoblastic leukemia. Written as DNA, the CDR3 is TGCGCCAGCAGCCCCATGACTAGCGGAGGGGGAGAGACCCAGTACTTC. Protein sequence: CASSPMTSGGGETQYF.